These T cell receptor beta chains were read from a single sample in a study of T cell changes during pregnancy in multiple sclerosis. Method: immunoSEQ multiplex PCR; TCRdb's copy keeps in-frame clones and lacks some. The sample lists about 43,000 clones, roughly 90% occurring once. Sequences were derived from peripheral blood, sampled in the second trimester of pregnancy. These receptors were obtained from a female donor in good health, enrolled as a control in a pregnancy study. The CDR3 runs from the conserved cysteine through the conserved F or W. The order of the fields is V gene, J gene, D gene, clone size, CDR3 DNA, CDR3 protein. D genes are given only for firm matches. Size tells how often a clone was seen (once, few, many) or the class of an expanded clone, and some rows leave it out.

TRBV5-1	TRBJ1-2	.	.	TGCGCCAGCAGCTTGGATGGCAGTTACAATGGCTACACCTTC	CASSLDGSYNGYTF
TRBV18	TRBJ1-5	.	.	TGTGCCAGCTCACCACCGGCCAGGGACAATCAGCCCCAGCATTTT	CASSPPARDNQPQHF
TRBV30	TRBJ1-2	.	.	TGTGCCTGGAATTCTGGGGGGGATGGCTACACCTTC	CAWNSGGDGYTF
TRBV6-6	TRBJ1-1	TRBD1	few	TGTGCCAGCAGAGAACACAGGGGTGGGAACACTGAAGCTTTCTTT	CASREHRGGNTEAFF
TRBV6-1	TRBJ2-5	.	medium-sized	TGTGCCAGCAGTGAAGCTTCGGGGGGCTCTGAGACCCAGTACTTC	CASSEASGGSETQYF
TRBV30	TRBJ2-5	.	.	TGTGCCTGGAGTGACTCGCTACCTGGAGGGGCCCAGTACTTC	CAWSDSLPGGAQYF
TRBV11-3	TRBJ2-1	TRBD2	once	TGTGCCAGCAGCTCCCCCGGGGGGGCTAGATCAATAGATGAGCAGTTCTTC	CASSSPGGARSIDEQFF
TRBV27	TRBJ1-2	TRBD1	.	TGTGCCAGCAGTACCCGACAGGGGGAGAGCTATGGCTACACCTTC	CASSTRQGESYGYTF
TRBV7-2	TRBJ1-2	.	.	TGTGCCAGCAGCTTACCAGGGGAGCGTGGCTACACCTTC	CASSLPGERGYTF
TRBV2	TRBJ2-1	TRBD2	.	TGTGCCAGCATTTACCATCCTCCCGGGAGGGCCGACAATGAGCAGTTCTTC	CASIYHPPGRADNEQFF
TRBV30	TRBJ1-2	.	once	TGTGCCTGGAGCCCACGAAGGACTGATGGCTACACCTTC	CAWSPRRTDGYTF
TRBV5-1	TRBJ2-5	.	.	TGCGCCAGCAGCCCAGGGTTGTGGGAGACCCAGTACTTC	CASSPGLWETQYF
TRBV6-5	TRBJ1-1	.	.	TGTGCCAGCAGATTCGACAGTAACACTGAAGCTTTCTTT	CASRFDSNTEAFF
TRBV6-4	TRBJ2-1	TRBD2	.	TGTGCCAGCAGTGACTCGGGGCTAGCGGGATCAGACTACAATGAGCAGTTCTTC	CASSDSGLAGSDYNEQFF
TRBV19	TRBJ2-2	.	.	TGTGCCAGTAGCCGACTGGTGGGCGGGGAGCTGTTTTTT	CASSRLVGGELFF
TRBV18	TRBJ2-2	TRBD2	.	TGTGCCAGCTCACCTCGGGGACTAGCACCGGTGACCGGGGAGCTGTTTTTT	CASSPRGLAPVTGELFF
TRBV5-6	TRBJ2-7	TRBD2	.	TGTGCCAGCAGCTCCGGGACTAGCGGGAGAGGGGACGAGCAGTACTTC	CASSSGTSGRGDEQYF
TRBV5-8	TRBJ1-2	.	.	TGTGCCAGCAGAAACGACGGGGGGCCCTATTATGGCTACACCTTC	CASRNDGGPYYGYTF
TRBV7-8	TRBJ2-1	.	.	TGTGCCAGCACACCATTGGGGGGTAGGTCCTACAATGAGCAGTTCTTC	CASTPLGGRSYNEQFF
TRBV2	TRBJ2-7	TRBD1	.	TGTGCCAGCATCAGGACAGGGTACGACGAGCAGTACTTC	CASIRTGYDEQYF
TRBV4-1	TRBJ2-5	TRBD2	.	TGCGCCAGCAGCCAAGACTGGGCTAGCGGGACCCCCTGGGAGACCCAGTACTTC	CASSQDWASGTPWETQYF
TRBV7-9	TRBJ1-1	TRBD1	.	TGTGCCAGCAGCCTCCTGGGACAGCTAATGAACACTGAAGCTTTCTTT	CASSLLGQLMNTEAFF
TRBV11-3	TRBJ2-5	.	.	TGTGCCAGCAGCTTAGCCGTGGAGACCCAGTACTTC	CASSLAVETQYF
TRBV12-5	TRBJ2-3	.	.	TGTGCTAGTGGTTTGGTACTAGATACGCAGTATTTT	CASGLVLDTQYF
TRBV7-8	TRBJ2-1	.	.	TGTGCCAGCAGCTTGAGGGCGTCCCCCTACAATGAGCAGTTCTTC	CASSLRASPYNEQFF
TRBV7-9	TRBJ1-5	TRBD1	.	TGTGCCAGCAGCTCGGGACAGGGGAGCCAGCCCCAGCATTTT	CASSSGQGSQPQHF
TRBV13	TRBJ2-2	TRBD2	.	TGTGCCAGCAGCCGGGGACTAGCGGAGGACTTGGGCACCGGGGAGCTGTTTTTT	CASSRGLAEDLGTGELFF
TRBV4-1	TRBJ2-7	.	.	TGCGCCAGCAGCCAAGATTGGGACTGGCCCTACGAGCAGTACTTC	CASSQDWDWPYEQYF
TRBV2	TRBJ1-4	TRBD1	.	TGTGCCAGCAGTCCCAGCTCCGGGACAGTGGATGAAAAACTGTTTTTT	CASSPSSGTVDEKLFF
TRBV5-1	TRBJ1-1	.	.	TGCGCCAGCAGCGCGGGCCAGTCGTTAACTGAAGCTTTCTTT	CASSAGQSLTEAFF
TRBV7-2	TRBJ2-4	TRBD1	.	TGTGCCAGCAGCTCCTCTTCCGGGACAGCGGCCATTCAGTACTTC	CASSSSSGTAAIQYF
TRBV28	TRBJ1-3	.	.	TGTGCCAGCAGTCCCTCATCTAGCTCTGGAAACACCATATATTTT	CASSPSSSSGNTIYF
TRBV29-1	TRBJ1-1	.	.	TGCAGCGTTGTAAGGGGATTGAACACTGAAGCTTTCTTT	CSVVRGLNTEAFF
TRBV5-1	TRBJ2-1	.	.	TGCGCCAGCAGCAATGGTGCGGGCTCCTACAATGAGCAGTTCTTC	CASSNGAGSYNEQFF
TRBV15	TRBJ2-2	TRBD1	.	TGTGCCACCACCCAGGGGAAGGGGGACAGAAACACCGGGGAGCTGTTTTTT	CATTQGKGDRNTGELFF
TRBV25-1	TRBJ2-1	TRBD2	.	TGTGCCAGCAGTGAAGAGACTAGCGGGGCCTACAATGAGCAGTTCTTC	CASSEETSGAYNEQFF
TRBV4-3	TRBJ2-2	.	.	TGCGCCAGCAGCCCGGGGGTCGGGGAGCTGTTTTTT	CASSPGVGELFF
TRBV5-6	TRBJ2-5	TRBD2	.	TGTGCCAGCAGCTTGACTAGCGGGTTTCAAGAGACCCAGTACTTC	CASSLTSGFQETQYF
TRBV30	TRBJ1-3	.	.	TGTGCCTGGACGGGGGACCGAAACACCATATATTTT	CAWTGDRNTIYF
TRBV7-6	TRBJ2-7	TRBD1	.	TGTGCCAGCAGCTTCGGCAGGGGGCCCTCCTACGAGCAGTACTTC	CASSFGRGPSYEQYF
TRBV19	TRBJ1-1	.	.	TGTGCCAGTAGTATCTGGGGGGGAGCGGGCACTGAAGCTTTCTTT	CASSIWGGAGTEAFF
TRBV13	TRBJ2-7	TRBD1	.	TGTGCCAGCGGGACAGGGGGCTCCTACGAGCAGTACTTC	CASGTGGSYEQYF
TRBV7-9	TRBJ2-3	.	.	TGTGCCAGCAGCTTAGAGGTGGGAAGCGGGAGCACAGATACGCAGTATTTT	CASSLEVGSGSTDTQYF
TRBV27	TRBJ1-1	.	.	TGTGCCAGCAGTTTAAAAGTAAACCCCTCAGTGAACACTGAAGCTTTCTTT	CASSLKVNPSVNTEAFF
TRBV6-5	TRBJ2-7	TRBD1	.	TGTGCCAGCAGACGGGACAGCTACGAGCAGTACTTC	CASRRDSYEQYF
TRBV2	TRBJ2-7	.	.	TGTGCCAGCAGTGGGCCAGAGGCCTACGAGCAGTACTTC	CASSGPEAYEQYF
TRBV18	TRBJ1-1	.	.	TGTGCCAGCTCACCAAGGAGAGCGAACACTGAAGCTTTCTTT	CASSPRRANTEAFF
TRBV4-3	TRBJ1-2	.	.	TGCGCCAGCAGCCAAGACTCGGGTCTTGGCTACACCTTC	CASSQDSGLGYTF
TRBV6-5	TRBJ1-5	.	.	TGTGCCAGCAGTAAATCCTTGCAGGGCACTCAGCCCCAGCATTTT	CASSKSLQGTQPQHF
TRBV5-6	TRBJ2-2	TRBD2	.	TGTGCCAGCAGGATGACTAGCGGAACCGGGGAGCTGTTTTTT	CASRMTSGTGELFF
TRBV29-1	TRBJ1-1	TRBD1	few	TGCAGCGTCGTCTCGGACAGGGGAGGCACTGAAGCTTTCTTT	CSVVSDRGGTEAFF
TRBV9	TRBJ2-1	TRBD2	.	TGTGCCAGCAGCGTAGATCGAGCGGGAGCAGGTAATGAGCAGTTCTTC	CASSVDRAGAGNEQFF
TRBV5-8	TRBJ2-2	.	.	TGTGCCAGCAGCTTGGTGTCCCACAGCGGGGAGCTGTTTTTT	CASSLVSHSGELFF
TRBV19	TRBJ1-1	TRBD1	few	TGTGCCAGTAGTATCATCCAGGGGGCGAGCACTGAAGCTTTCTTT	CASSIIQGASTEAFF
TRBV30	TRBJ1-3	.	.	TGTGCCTGGAGTTTCCTAGGACTGAGAAACTCTGGAAACACCATATATTTT	CAWSFLGLRNSGNTIYF